These 13 T cell receptor beta chains were all obtained from the same sample, sequenced in a study of blood T cell repertoires in COVID-19. Libraries were prepared by immunoSEQ multiplex PCR; TCRdb keeps only in-frame clonotypes and omits some of them. The profile shows approximately 230,000 clones, 70% to 90% of them singletons. Sequencing input: peripheral blood. Receptors originate from a man aged 18 to 30 with active or convalescent COVID-19.

The chain recombines TRBV19 with TRBJ1-1; maybe TRBD1 (5 bases). The CDR3 has 14 amino acids. Germline V gives CDR1 LNHDA, CDR2 SQIVND (reference sequence). V lost 6 bases to trimming and J lost 6 bases, with 17 bases between them. CDR3 sequence: CASSPFQGAAEAFF. CDR3 nucleotide sequence: TGTGCCAGTAGCCCATTCCAGGGTGCCGCTGAAGCTTTCTTT. Supplemented by reference TRBV19 and TRBJ1-1, the full variable domain reads DGGITQSPKYLFRKEGQNVTLSCEQNLNHDAMYWYRQDPGQGLRLIYYSQIVNDFQKGDIAEGYSVSREKKESFPLTVTSAQKNPTAFYLCASSPFQGAAEAFFGQGTRLTVV.

The V call is TRBV25-1, the J call TRBJ1-1; 8 bases are a match to TRBD1. Germline loops: CDR1 MGHDK, CDR2 SYGVNS. The CDR3 contains 13 residues. V shed 6 bases, J shed 5 bases, and the junction held 5 bases outside the gene matches. The CDR3 reads CASRDRGTTEAFF. As DNA, the CDR3 is TGTGCCAGCAGAGACAGGGGAACGACTGAAGCTTTCTTT.

In this sample, this clone turned up a few times. The genes are TRBV6-2 or TRBV6-3 and TRBJ1-1; D unresolved. In germline, CDR1 is MNHEY, CDR2 SVGEGT. The CDR3 is made up of 14 amino acids. Trimming removed 6 bases at V and 1 base at J, with 12 bases between. In DNA form, the CDR3 reads TGTGCCAGCAGGCCTATGGGCTCGAACACTGAAGCTTTCTTT. Translated: CASRPMGSNTEAFF.

The chain has TRBV6-2 or TRBV6-3 and TRBJ2-1, with 9 bases aligning to TRBD2. The V gene end was trimmed by 4 bases and the J gene end by 9 bases; junction bases not matched to a gene: 4. CDR3 length equals 13 residues. Germline loops: CDR1 MNHEY, CDR2 SVGEGT. DNA for the CDR3: TGTGCCAGCAGTTCGGGACTAGCCGGTGAGCAGTTCTTC. Its protein is CASSSGLAGEQFF.

This clone was counted a few times. The rearrangement joins TRBV5-1 to TRBJ2-2; 8 bases line up with TRBD2. Germline CDR1 and CDR2: SGHRS and YFSETQ. J lost 1 base, V lost 0 bases, and 5 bases had no gene match. The CDR3 is 17 amino acids. CDR3 loop: CASSLVAGPGNTGELFF. The CDR3 DNA reads TGCGCCAGCAGCTTGGTAGCGGGGCCCGGGAACACCGGGGAGCTGTTTTTT.

V usage is TRBV19 and J usage is TRBJ1-5; D unresolved. Trimming stripped 4 bases from V and 11 bases from J, with 24 bases between. The CDR3 totals 16 residues. Germline V gives CDR1 LNHDA, CDR2 SQIVND (reference sequence). CDR3 DNA sequence: TGTGCCAGTAGTACCCCGGAGGTAGAGTTCTATTCGGCCCAGCATTTT. Translated: CASSTPEVEFYSAQHF.

This sequence joins TRBV6-5 and TRBJ2-2; 7 positions agree with TRBD2. In germline, CDR1 is MNHEY, CDR2 SVGAGI. After removal of 6 bases from V and 1 base from J, the junction contained 2 bases not matched to a gene. The CDR3 consists of 14 residues. The CDR3 region has the DNA TGTGCCAGCAGAGCTAGCGGGAACACCGGGGAGCTGTTTTTT. It yields the protein CASRASGNTGELFF.

J is TRBJ2-7 and V is TRBV27; 9 positions match TRBD1. CDR1 and CDR2 (germline): MNHEY, SMNVEV (reference sequence). The CDR3 runs to 15 residues. J was trimmed by 3 bases and V by 4 bases; bases with no gene match: 7. The CDR3 spells CASSSGRDRDYEQYF. CDR3 DNA: TGTGCCAGCAGTTCAGGCCGGGACAGGGACTACGAGCAGTACTTC.

This clone occurred once. This sequence joins TRBV13 and TRBJ1-4, with a possible D match to TRBD1 (5 bases). V gave up 0 bases and J gave up 2 bases, with 13 bases separating them. Germline V gene lookup returns CDR1 PRHDT and CDR2 FYEKMQ (reference sequence). CDR3 length equals 17 residues. The DNA for the CDR3 is TGTGCCAGCAGCTTAGGGGCGTTGGGGCCCACTAATGAAAAACTGTTTTTT. Amino acid sequence: CASSLGALGPTNEKLFF. Based on the CDR3 plus reference TRBV13 and TRBJ1-4, the full variable domain is AAGVIQSPRHLIKEKRETATLKCYPIPRHDTVYWYQQGPGQDPQFLISFYEKMQSDKGSIPDRFSAQQFSDYHSELNMSSLELGDSALYFCASSLGALGPTNEKLFFGSGTQLSVL.

V gene TRBV5-4 combines with J gene TRBJ1-2; 10 nucleotides agree with TRBD1. V was pared by 4 bases and J by 6 bases, with 3 bases of the junction left unmatched. Germline V gives CDR1 SGHNT, CDR2 YYREEE (reference sequence). This CDR3 is 13 amino acids long. The CDR3 DNA reads as TGTGCCAGCAGCGGGGACAGGGGAAATGGCTACACCTTC. Translated: CASSGDRGNGYTF.

The gene calls are TRBV5-8 and TRBJ1-2, with 9 bases matching TRBD1. Germline values: CDR1 SGHTS, CDR2 YDEGEE. This CDR3 is 16 amino acids long. After removal of 4 bases from V and 6 bases from J, the junction contained 13 bases not matched to a gene. The CDR3 nucleotides are TGTGCCAGCAGCCAATTACCGGGACAGGGTGGCCATGGCTACACCTTC. Its protein is CASSQLPGQGGHGYTF.

The V call is TRBV9, the J call TRBJ2-5, with D perhaps TRBD2 (7 bases). The ends were cut back, 0 bases at V and 5 bases at J, with 11 bases in the middle. Germline V CDR1 and CDR2: SGDLS, YYNGEE. The CDR3 contains 14 residues. This CDR3 is CASSVGGGRETQYF. Here the CDR3 DNA reads TGTGCCAGCAGCGTAGGCGGGGGCCGGGAGACCCAGTACTTC.

This clone was seen once. The V and J genes are TRBV13 and TRBJ2-1, with 15 bases lining up with TRBD2. J gave up 2 bases and V 6 bases, and 11 bases lay outside the gene matches. CDR1 is PRHDT, CDR2 FYEKMQ, per germline (reference sequence). The CDR3 is 19 amino acids. CDR3 sequence reads: CASRPNPGTSGGTYNEQFF. The CDR3 DNA follows: TGTGCCAGCAGACCCAACCCCGGGACTAGCGGGGGGACCTACAATGAGCAGTTCTTC.